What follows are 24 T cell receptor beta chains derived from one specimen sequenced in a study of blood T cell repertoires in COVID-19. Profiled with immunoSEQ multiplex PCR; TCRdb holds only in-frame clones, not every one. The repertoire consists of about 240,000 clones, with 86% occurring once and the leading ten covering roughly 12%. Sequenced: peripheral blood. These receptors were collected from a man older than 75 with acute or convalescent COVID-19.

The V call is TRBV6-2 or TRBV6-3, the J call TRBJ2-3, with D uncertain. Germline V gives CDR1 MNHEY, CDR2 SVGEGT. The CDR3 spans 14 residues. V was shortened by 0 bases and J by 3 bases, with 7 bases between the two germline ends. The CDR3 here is CASSYSELTDTQYF. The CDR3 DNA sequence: TGTGCCAGCAGTTACTCAGAGCTAACAGATACGCAGTATTTT.

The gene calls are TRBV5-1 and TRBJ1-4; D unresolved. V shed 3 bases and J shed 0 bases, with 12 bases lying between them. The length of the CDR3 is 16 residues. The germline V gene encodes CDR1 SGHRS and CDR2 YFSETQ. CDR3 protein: CASSSGERATNEKLFF. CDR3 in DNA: TGCGCCAGCAGCTCCGGAGAGCGTGCAACTAATGAAAAACTGTTTTTT.

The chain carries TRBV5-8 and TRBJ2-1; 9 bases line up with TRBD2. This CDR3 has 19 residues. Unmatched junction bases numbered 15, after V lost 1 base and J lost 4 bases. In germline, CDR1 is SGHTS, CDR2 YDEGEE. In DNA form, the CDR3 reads TGTGCCAGCAGCTTGATCCCCGTGGTCGCGGGAGGGGGGTACAATGAGCAGTTCTTC. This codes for CASSLIPVVAGGGYNEQFF. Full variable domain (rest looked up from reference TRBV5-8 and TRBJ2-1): EAGVTQSPTHLIKTRGQQATLRCSPISGHTSVYWYQQALGLGLQFLLWYDEGEERNRGNFPPRFSGRQFPNYSSELNVNALELEDSALYLCASSLIPVVAGGGYNEQFFGPGTRLTVL.

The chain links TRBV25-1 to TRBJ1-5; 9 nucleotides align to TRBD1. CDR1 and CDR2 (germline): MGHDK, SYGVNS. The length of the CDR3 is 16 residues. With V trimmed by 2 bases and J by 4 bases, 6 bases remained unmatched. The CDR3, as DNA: TGTGCCAGCAGTGAACGGGGGGGGACAGGGAATCAGCCCCAGCATTTT. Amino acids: CASSERGGTGNQPQHF.

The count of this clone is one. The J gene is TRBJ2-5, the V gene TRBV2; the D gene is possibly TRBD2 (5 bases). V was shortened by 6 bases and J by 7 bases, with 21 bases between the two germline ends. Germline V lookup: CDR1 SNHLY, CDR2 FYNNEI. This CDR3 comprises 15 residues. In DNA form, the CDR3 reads TGTGCCAGCAGAGCCCTAATAACAGCGGACGGGACCCAGTACTTC. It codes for CASRALITADGTQYF.

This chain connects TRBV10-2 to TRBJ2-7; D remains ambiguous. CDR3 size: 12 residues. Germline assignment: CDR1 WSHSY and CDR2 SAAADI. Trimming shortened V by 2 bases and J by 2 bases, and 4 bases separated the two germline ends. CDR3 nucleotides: TGCGCCAGCAGTGAGCAGGCCTACGAGCAGTACTTC. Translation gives CASSEQAYEQYF.

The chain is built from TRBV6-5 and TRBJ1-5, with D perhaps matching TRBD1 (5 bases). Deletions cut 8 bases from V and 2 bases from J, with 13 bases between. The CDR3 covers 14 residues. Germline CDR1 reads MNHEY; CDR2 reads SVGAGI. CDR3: CASGGVEGNQPQHF. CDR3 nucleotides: TGTGCCAGCGGAGGGGTTGAGGGCAATCAGCCCCAGCATTTT.

This chain's CDR3 is CASSVDPDRFNEQFF. CDR3 in DNA: TGTGCCAGCAGCGTAGATCCGGACAGGTTCAATGAGCAGTTCTTC. V usage is TRBV9 and J usage is TRBJ2-1; 7 bases match TRBD1. The J segment lost 6 bases and the V segment lost 0 bases, leaving 6 bases of the junction unmatched. The CDR3 contains 15 residues. From germline, CDR1 is SGDLS and CDR2 YYNGEE.

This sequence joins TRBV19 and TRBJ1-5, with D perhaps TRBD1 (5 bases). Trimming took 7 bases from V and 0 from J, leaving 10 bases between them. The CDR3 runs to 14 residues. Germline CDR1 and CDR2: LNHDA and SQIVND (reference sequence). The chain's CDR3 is CASISGGSNQPQHF. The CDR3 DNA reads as TGTGCCAGTATTTCGGGGGGTAGCAATCAGCCCCAGCATTTT.

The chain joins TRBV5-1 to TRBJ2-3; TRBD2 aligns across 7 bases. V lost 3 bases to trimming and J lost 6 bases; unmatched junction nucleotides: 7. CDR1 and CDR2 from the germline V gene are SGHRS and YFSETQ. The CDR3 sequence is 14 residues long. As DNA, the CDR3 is TGCGCCAGCAGCTCAGCGGGATGGCGGGATACGCAGTATTTT. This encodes CASSSAGWRDTQYF.

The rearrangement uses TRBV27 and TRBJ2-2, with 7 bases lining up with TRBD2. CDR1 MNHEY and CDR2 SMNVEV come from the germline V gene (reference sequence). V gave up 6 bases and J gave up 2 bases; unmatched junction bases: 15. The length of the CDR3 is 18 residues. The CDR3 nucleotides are TGTGCCAGCAGAGACCTACTGGCTAGCGGACTTAACACCGGGGAGCTGTTTTTT. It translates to CASRDLLASGLNTGELFF.

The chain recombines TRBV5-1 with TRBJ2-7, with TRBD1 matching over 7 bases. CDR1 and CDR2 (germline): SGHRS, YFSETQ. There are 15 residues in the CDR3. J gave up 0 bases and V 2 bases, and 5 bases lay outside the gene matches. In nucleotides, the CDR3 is TGCGCCAGCAGCTTAGACAGGGCGTTCTCCTACGAGCAGTACTTC. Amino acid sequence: CASSLDRAFSYEQYF.

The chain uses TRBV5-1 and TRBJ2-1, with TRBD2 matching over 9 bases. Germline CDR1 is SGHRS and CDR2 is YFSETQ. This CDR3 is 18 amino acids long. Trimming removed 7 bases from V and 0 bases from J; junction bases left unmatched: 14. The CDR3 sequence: CASGTGTSFSISYNEQFF. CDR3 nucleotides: TGCGCCAGCGGCACCGGGACTAGCTTCTCTATCTCCTACAATGAGCAGTTCTTC.

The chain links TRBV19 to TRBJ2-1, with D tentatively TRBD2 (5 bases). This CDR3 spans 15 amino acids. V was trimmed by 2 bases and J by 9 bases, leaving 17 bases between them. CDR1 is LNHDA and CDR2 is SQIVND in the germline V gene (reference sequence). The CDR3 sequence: CASSIKDPPGGEQFF. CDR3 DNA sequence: TGTGCCAGTAGTATAAAAGACCCACCCGGAGGTGAGCAGTTCTTC.

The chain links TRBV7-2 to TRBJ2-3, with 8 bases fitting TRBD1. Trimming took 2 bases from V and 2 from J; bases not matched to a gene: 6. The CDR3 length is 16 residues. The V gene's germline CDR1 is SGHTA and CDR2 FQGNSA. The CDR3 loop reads CASSLRSGGATDTQYF. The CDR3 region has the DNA TGTGCCAGCAGCTTAAGGTCAGGGGGCGCCACAGATACGCAGTATTTT. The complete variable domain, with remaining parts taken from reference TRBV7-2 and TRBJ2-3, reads GAGVSQSPSNKVTEKGKDVELRCDPISGHTALYWYRQSLGQGLEFLIYFQGNSAPDKSGLPSDRFSAERTGGSVSTLTIQRTQQEDSAVYLCASSLRSGGATDTQYFGPGTRLTVL.

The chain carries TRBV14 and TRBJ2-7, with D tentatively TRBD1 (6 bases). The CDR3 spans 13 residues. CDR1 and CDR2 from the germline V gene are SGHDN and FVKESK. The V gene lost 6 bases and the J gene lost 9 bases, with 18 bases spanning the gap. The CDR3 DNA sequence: TGTGCCAGCAGTCCCTTGGGGGCTGGTGCGCAGTACTTC. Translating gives CASSPLGAGAQYF.

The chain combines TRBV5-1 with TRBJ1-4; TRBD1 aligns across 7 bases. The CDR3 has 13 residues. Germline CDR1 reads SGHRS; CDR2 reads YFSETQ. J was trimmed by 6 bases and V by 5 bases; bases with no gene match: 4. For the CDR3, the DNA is TGCGCCAGCAGAAGAGACAGGGATGAAAAACTGTTTTTT. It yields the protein CASRRDRDEKLFF.

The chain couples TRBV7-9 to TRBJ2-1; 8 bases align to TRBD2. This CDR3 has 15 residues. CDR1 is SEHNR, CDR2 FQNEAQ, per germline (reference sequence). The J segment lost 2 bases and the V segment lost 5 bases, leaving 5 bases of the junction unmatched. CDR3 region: CASSLTSGTYNEQFF. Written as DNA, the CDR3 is TGTGCCAGCAGCCTTACTAGCGGTACCTACAATGAGCAGTTCTTC. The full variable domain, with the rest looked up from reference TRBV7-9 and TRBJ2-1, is DTGVSQNPRHKITKRGQNVTFRCDPISEHNRLYWYRQTLGQGPEFLTYFQNEAQLEKSRLLSDRFSAERPKGSFSTLEIQRTEQGDSAMYLCASSLTSGTYNEQFFGPGTRLTVL.

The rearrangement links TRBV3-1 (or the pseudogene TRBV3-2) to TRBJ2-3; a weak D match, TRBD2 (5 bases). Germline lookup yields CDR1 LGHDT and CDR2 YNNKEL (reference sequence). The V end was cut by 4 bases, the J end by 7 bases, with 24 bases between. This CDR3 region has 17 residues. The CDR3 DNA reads TGTGCCAGCAGCCCCTTCAGTAGGACCTTAGCGAGCAATACGCAGTATTTT. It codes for CASSPFSRTLASNTQYF.

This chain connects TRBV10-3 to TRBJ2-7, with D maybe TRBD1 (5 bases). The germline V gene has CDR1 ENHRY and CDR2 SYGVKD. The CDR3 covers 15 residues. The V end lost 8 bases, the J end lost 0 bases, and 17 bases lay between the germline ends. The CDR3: CAIQSSTGHSYEQYF. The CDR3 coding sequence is TGTGCCATCCAATCCTCTACTGGACACTCCTACGAGCAGTACTTC.

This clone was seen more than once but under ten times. The CDR3, as DNA: TGTGCCAGCAGTCACGCGGCCGCCAACTCCTACGAGCAGTACTTC. It yields the protein CASSHAAANSYEQYF. The V call is TRBV6-1, the J call TRBJ2-7; the D is unclear. In germline, CDR1 is MNHNS, CDR2 SASEGT. The CDR3 loop spans 15 amino acids. V was pared by 5 bases and J by 0 bases, with 14 bases between.

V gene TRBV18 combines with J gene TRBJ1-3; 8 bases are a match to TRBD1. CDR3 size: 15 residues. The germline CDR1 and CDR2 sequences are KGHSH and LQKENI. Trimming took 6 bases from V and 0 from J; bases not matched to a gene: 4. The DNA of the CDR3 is TGTGCCAGCTCTAATGGACAGGGCTCTGGAAACACCATATATTTT. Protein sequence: CASSNGQGSGNTIYF.

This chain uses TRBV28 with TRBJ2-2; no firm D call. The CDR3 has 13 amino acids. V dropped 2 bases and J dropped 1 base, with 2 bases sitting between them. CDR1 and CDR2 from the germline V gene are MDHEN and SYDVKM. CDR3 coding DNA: TGTGCCAGCAGTTTACTGAACACCGGGGAGCTGTTTTTT. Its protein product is CASSLLNTGELFF.

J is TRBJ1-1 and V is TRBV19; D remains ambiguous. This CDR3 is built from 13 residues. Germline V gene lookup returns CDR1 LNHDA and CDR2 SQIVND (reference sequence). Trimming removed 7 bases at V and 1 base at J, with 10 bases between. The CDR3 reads CASTQQKNTEAFF. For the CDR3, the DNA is TGTGCCAGTACCCAACAGAAGAACACTGAAGCTTTCTTT.